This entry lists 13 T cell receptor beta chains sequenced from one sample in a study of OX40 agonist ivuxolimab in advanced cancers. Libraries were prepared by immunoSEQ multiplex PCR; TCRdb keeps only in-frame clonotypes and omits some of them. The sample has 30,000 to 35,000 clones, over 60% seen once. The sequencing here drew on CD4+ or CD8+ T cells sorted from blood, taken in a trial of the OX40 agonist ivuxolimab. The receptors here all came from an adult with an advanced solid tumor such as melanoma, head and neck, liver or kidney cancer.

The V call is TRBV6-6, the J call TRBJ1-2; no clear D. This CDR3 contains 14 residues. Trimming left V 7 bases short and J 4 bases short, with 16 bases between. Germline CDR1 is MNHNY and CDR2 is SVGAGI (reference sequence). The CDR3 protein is CASKTSGVGYGYTF. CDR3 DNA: TGTGCCAGCAAGACTAGTGGGGTAGGCTATGGCTACACCTTC.

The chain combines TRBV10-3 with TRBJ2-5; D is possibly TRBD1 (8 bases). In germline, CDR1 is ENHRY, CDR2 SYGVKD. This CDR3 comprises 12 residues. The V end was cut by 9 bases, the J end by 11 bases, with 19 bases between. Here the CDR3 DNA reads TGTGCCATTGGGACAGGAGGGGGGGAGCAGTACTTC. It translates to CAIGTGGGEQYF.

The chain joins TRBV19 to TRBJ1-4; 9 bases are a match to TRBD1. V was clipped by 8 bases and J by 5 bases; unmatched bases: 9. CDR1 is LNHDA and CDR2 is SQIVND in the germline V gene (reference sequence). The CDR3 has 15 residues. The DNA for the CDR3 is TGTGCCAGTTCTTCCGTACAGGGGGCGAATGAAAAACTGTTTTTT. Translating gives CASSSVQGANEKLFF. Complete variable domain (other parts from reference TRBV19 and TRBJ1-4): DGGITQSPKYLFRKEGQNVTLSCEQNLNHDAMYWYRQDPGQGLRLIYYSQIVNDFQKGDIAEGYSVSREKKESFPLTVTSAQKNPTAFYLCASSSVQGANEKLFFGSGTQLSVL.

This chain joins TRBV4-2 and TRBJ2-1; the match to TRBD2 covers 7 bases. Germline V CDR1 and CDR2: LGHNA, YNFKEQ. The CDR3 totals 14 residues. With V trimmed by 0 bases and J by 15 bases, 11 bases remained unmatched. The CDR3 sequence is CASSQDGGLAVPFF. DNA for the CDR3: TGTGCCAGCAGCCAAGATGGTGGGCTAGCGGTCCCGTTCTTC.

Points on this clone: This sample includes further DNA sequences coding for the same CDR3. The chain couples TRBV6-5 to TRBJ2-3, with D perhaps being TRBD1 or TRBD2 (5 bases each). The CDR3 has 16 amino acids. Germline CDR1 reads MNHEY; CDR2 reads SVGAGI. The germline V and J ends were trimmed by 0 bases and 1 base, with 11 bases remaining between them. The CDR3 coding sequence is TGTGCCAGCAGTTACTCGGGGACGGTAGGCACAGATACGCAGTATTTT. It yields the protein CASSYSGTVGTDTQYF.

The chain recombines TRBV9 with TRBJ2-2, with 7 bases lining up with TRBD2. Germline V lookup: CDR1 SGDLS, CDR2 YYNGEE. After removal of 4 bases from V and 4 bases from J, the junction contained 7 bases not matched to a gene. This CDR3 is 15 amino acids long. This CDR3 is CASSPRGGSTGELFF. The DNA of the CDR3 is TGTGCCAGCAGCCCCCGGGGAGGGAGCACCGGGGAGCTGTTTTTT.

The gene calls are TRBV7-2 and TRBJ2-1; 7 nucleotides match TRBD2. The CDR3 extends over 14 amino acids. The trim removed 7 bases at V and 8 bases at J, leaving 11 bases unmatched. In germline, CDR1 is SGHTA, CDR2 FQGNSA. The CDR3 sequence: CASTRGDSRDEQFF. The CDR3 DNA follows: TGTGCCAGCACCCGGGGGGACTCAAGGGATGAGCAGTTCTTC.

CDR3 protein: CASSESGTWELFF. The CDR3 DNA reads TGCGCCAGCAGTGAGTCGGGGACTTGGGAGCTGTTTTTT. The chain is built from TRBV10-1 and TRBJ2-2, with D possibly TRBD2 on 6 matching bases. Germline V lookup: CDR1 WNHNN, CDR2 SYGVQD (reference sequence). V was clipped by 0 bases and J by 9 bases, with 8 bases between them. The CDR3 covers 13 residues.

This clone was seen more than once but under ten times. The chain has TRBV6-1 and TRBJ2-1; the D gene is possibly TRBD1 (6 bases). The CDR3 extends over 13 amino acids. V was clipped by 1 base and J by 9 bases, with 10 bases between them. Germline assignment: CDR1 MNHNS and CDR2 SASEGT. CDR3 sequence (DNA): TGTGCCAGCAGTGAAGACAGGGTTAGTGAGCAGTTCTTC. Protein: CASSEDRVSEQFF.

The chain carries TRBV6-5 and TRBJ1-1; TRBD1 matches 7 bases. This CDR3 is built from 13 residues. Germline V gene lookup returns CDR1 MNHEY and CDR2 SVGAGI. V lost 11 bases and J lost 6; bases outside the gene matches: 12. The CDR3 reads CAGSPGGRSEAFF. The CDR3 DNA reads TGTGCCGGCTCTCCAGGGGGTAGGTCTGAAGCTTTCTTT.

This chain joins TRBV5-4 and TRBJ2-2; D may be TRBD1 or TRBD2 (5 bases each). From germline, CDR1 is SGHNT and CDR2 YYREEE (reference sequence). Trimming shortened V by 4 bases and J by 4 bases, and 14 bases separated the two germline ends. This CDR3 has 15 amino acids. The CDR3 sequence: CASSMTLGGTGELFF. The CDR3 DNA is TGTGCCAGCAGCATGACCCTTGGGGGCACCGGGGAGCTGTTTTTT.

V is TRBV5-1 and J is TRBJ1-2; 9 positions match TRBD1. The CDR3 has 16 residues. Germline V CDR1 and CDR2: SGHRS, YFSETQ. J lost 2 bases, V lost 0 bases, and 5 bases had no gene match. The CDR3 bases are TGCGCCAGCAGCTTGGCAACAGGGGGCAGCAACTATGGCTACACCTTC. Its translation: CASSLATGGSNYGYTF.

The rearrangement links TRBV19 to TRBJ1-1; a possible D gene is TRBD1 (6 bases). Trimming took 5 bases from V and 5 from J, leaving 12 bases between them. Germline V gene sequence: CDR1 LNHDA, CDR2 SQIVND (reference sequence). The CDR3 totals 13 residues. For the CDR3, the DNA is TGTGCCAGTAGTCGACAGGTGTGGACTGAAGCTTTCTTT. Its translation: CASSRQVWTEAFF. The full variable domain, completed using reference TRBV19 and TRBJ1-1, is DGGITQSPKYLFRKEGQNVTLSCEQNLNHDAMYWYRQDPGQGLRLIYYSQIVNDFQKGDIAEGYSVSREKKESFPLTVTSAQKNPTAFYLCASSRQVWTEAFFGQGTRLTVV.